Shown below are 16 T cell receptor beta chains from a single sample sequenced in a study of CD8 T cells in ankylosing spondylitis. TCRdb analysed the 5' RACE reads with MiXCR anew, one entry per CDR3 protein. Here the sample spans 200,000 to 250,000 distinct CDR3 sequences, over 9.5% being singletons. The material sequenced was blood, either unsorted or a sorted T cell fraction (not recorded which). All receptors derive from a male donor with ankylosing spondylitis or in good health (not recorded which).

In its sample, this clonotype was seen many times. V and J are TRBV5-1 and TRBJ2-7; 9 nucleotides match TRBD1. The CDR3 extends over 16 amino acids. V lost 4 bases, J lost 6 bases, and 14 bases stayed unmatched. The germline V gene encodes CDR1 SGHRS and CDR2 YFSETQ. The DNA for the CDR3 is TGCGCCAGCAGCGAGATCACCGGGACAGGGCATGGCGAGCAGTACTTC. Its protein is CASSEITGTGHGEQYF.

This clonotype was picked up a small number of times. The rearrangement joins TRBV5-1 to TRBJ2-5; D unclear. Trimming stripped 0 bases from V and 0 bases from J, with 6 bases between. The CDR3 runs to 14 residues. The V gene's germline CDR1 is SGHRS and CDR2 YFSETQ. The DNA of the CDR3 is TGCGCCAGCAGCTTGGCTACGTACCAAGAGACCCAGTACTTC. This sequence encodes CASSLATYQETQYF.

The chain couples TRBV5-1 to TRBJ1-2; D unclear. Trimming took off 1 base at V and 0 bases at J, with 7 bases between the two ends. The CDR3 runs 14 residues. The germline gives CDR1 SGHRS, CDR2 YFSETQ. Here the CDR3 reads CASSLREANYGYTF. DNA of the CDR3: TGCGCCAGCAGCTTGCGGGAAGCTAACTATGGCTACACCTTC.

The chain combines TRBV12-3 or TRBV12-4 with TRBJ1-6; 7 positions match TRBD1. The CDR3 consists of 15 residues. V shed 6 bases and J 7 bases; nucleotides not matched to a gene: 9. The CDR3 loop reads CASSETGTGNSPLHF. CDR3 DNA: TGTGCCAGCAGCGAGACAGGGACTGGAAATTCACCCCTCCACTTT.

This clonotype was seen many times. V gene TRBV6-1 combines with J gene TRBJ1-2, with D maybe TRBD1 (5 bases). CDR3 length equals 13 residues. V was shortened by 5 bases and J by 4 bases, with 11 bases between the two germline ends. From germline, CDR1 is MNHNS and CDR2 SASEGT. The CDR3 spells CASSQPGGYGYTF. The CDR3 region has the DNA TGTGCCAGCAGTCAACCGGGGGGCTATGGCTACACCTTC.

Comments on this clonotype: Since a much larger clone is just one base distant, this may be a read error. CDR3: CASRPGQKNTEAFF. CDR3 bases: TGTGCCAGCAGGCCCGGACAGAAGAACACTGAAGCTTTCTTT. The V gene is TRBV28, the J gene TRBJ1-1; D possibly corresponds to TRBD1 (6 bases). V lost 6 bases and J 1 base, leaving 12 bases between the germline ends. CDR1 MDHEN and CDR2 SYDVKM come from the germline V gene. This CDR3 has 14 residues.

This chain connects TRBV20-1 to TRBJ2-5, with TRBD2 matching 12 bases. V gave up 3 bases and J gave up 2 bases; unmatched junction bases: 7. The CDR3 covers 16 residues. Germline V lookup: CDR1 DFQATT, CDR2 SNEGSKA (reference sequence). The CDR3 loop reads CSARPPLAGGQETQYF. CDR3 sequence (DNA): TGCAGTGCTAGGCCCCCTCTAGCGGGGGGGCAAGAGACCCAGTACTTC.

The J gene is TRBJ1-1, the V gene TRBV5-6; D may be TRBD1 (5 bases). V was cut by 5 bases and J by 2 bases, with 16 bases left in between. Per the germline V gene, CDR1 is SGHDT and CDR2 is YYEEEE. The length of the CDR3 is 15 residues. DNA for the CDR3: TGTGCCAGCAGTGGGGGAGGGAGGGCCAACACTGAAGCTTTCTTT. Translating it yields CASSGGGRANTEAFF. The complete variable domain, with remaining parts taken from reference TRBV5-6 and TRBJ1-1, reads DAGVTQSPTHLIKTRGQQVTLRCSPKSGHDTVSWYQQALGQGPQFIFQYYEEEERQRGNFPDRFSGHQFPNYSSELNVNALLLGDSALYLCASSGGGRANTEAFFGQGTRLTVV.

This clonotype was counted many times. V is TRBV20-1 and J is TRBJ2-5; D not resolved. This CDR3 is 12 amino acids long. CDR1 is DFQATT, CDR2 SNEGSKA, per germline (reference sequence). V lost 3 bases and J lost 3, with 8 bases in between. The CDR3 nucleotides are TGCAGTGCTAGTCGGCTAGAAGAGACCCAGTACTTC. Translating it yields CSASRLEETQYF.

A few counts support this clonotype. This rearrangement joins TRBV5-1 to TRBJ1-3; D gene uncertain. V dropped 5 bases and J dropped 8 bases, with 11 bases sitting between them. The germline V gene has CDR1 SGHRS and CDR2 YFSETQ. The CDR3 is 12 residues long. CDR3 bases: TGCGCCAGCAGGGCCGGAAGAGACACCATATATTTT. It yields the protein CASRAGRDTIYF. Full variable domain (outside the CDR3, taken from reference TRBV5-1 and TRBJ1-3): KAGVTQTPRYLIKTRGQQVTLSCSPISGHRSVSWYQQTPGQGLQFLFEYFSETQRNKGNFPGRFSGRQFSNSRSEMNVSTLELGDSALYLCASRAGRDTIYFGEGSWLTVV.

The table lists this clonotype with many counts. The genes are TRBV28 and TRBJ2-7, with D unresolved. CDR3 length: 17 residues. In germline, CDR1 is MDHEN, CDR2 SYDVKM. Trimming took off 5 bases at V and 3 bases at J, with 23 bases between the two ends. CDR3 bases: TGTGCCAGCAGTATATTGAAATCGACTCCTGACTTCTACGAGCAGTACTTC. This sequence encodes CASSILKSTPDFYEQYF.

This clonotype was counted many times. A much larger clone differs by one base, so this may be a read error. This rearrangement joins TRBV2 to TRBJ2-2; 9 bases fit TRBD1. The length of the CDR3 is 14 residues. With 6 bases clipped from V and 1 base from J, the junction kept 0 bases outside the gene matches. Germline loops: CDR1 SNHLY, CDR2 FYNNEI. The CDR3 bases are TGTGCCAGCAGGGGACAGGGGAACACCGGGGAGCTGTTTTTT. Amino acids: CASRGQGNTGELFF.

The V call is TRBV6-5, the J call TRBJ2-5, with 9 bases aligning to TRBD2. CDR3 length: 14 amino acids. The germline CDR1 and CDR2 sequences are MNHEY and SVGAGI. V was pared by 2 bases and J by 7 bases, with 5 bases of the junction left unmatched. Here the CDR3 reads CASSYVSGGSTQYF. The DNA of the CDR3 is TGTGCCAGCAGTTACGTTAGCGGGGGTTCGACCCAGTACTTC.

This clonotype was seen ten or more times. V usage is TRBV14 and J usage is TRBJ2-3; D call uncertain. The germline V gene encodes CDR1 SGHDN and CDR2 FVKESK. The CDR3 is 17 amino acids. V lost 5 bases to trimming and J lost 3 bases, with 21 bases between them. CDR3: CASSAGPVPRRTDTQYF. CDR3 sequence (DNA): TGTGCCAGCAGCGCAGGCCCGGTCCCTAGGCGAACAGATACGCAGTATTTT.

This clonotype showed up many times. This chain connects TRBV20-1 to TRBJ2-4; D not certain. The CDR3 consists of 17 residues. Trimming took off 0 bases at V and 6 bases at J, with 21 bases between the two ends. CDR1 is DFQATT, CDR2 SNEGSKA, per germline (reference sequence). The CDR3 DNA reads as TGCAGTGCTAGAGATCATATGCTAGGACGACATTTAAACATTCAGTACTTC. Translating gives CSARDHMLGRHLNIQYF.

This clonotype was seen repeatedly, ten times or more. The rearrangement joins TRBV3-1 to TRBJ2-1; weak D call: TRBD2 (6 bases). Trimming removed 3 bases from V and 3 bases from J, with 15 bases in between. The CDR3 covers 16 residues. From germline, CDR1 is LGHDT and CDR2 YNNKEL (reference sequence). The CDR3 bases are TGTGCCAGCAGCCAGGACGGGGGACTGAACTACAATGAGCAGTTCTTC. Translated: CASSQDGGLNYNEQFF.